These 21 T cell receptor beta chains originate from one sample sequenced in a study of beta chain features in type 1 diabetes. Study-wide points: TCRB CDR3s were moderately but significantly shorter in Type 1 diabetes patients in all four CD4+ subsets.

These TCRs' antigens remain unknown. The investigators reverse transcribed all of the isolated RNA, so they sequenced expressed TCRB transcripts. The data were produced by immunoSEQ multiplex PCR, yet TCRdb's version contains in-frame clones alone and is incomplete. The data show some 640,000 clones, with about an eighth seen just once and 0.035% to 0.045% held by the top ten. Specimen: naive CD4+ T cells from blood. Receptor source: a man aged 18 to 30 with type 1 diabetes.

The CDR3 sequence is CATSGPGQGNEKLFF. CDR3 coding DNA: TGTGCCACCAGCGGACCGGGACAGGGGAATGAAAAACTGTTTTTT. The J gene is TRBJ1-4, the V gene TRBV15; TRBD1 matches at 10 bases. V shed 5 bases and J 5 bases; nucleotides not matched to a gene: 5. This CDR3 is built from 15 residues. Germline V gives CDR1 LNHNV, CDR2 YYDKDF (reference sequence).

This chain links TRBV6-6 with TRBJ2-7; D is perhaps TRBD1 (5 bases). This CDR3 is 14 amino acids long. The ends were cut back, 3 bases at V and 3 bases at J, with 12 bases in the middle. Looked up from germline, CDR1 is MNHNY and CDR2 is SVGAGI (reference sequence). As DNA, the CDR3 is TGTGCCAGCAGTTATTTGGACAACTACTACGAGCAGTACTTC. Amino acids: CASSYLDNYYEQYF.

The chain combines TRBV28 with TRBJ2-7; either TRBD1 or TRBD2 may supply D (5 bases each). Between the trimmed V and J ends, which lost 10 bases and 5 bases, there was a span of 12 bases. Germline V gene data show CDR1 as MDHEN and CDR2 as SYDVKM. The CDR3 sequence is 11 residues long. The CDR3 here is CATRQGDEQYF. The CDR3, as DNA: TGTGCCACCAGGCAGGGAGACGAGCAGTACTTC.

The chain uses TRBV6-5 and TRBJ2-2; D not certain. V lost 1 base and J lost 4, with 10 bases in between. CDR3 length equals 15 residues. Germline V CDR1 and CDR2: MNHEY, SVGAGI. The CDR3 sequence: CASSYFPVITGELFF. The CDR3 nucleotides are TGTGCCAGCAGTTACTTCCCGGTGATCACCGGGGAGCTGTTTTTT.

This CDR3 reads CASSVASGSNYGYTF. CDR3 DNA: TGTGCCAGCAGCGTAGCTTCAGGGTCTAACTATGGCTACACCTTC. The chain is built from TRBV9 and TRBJ1-2; possibly TRBD1 for D (5 bases). Trimming took 0 bases from V and 0 from J, leaving 9 bases between them. This CDR3 spans 15 amino acids. The germline CDR1 and CDR2 sequences are SGDLS and YYNGEE. Full variable domain (rest looked up from reference TRBV9 and TRBJ1-2): DSGVTQTPKHLITATGQRVTLRCSPRSGDLSVYWYQQSLDQGLQFLIQYYNGEERAKGNILERFSAQQFPDLHSELNLSSLELGDSALYFCASSVASGSNYGYTFGSGTRLTVV.

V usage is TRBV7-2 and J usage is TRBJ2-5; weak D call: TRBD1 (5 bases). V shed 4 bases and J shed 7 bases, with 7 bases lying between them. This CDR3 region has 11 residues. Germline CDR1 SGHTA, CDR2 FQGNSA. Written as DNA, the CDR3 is TGTGCCAGCAGCTCTAGGGGGACCCAGTACTTC. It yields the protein CASSSRGTQYF.

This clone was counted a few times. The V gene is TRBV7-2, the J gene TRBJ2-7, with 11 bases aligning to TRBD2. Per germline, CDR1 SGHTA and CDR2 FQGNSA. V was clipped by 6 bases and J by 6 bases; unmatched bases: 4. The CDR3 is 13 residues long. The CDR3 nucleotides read TGTGCCAGCAGTGTTAGCGGGAGGGTCGAGCAGTACTTC. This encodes CASSVSGRVEQYF.

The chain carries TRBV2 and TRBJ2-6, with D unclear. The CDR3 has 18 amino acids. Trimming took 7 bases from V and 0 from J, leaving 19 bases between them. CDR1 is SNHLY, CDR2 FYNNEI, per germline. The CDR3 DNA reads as TGTGCCAGCACTGAGGTCAGCCTCGTTTCCTCTGGGGCCAACGTCCTGACTTTC. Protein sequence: CASTEVSLVSSGANVLTF.

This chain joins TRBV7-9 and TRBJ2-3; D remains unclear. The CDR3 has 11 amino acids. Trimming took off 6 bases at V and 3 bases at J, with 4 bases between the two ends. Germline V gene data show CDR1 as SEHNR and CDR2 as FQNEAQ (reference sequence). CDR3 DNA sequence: TGTGCCAGCAGGCATACAGATACGCAGTATTTT. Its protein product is CASRHTDTQYF.

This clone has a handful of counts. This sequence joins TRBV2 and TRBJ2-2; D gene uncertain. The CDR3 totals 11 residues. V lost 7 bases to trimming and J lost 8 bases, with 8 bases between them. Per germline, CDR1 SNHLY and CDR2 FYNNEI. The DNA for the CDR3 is TGTGCCAGCAAGGCAGGTGGGGAGCTGTTTTTT. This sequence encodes CASKAGGELFF.

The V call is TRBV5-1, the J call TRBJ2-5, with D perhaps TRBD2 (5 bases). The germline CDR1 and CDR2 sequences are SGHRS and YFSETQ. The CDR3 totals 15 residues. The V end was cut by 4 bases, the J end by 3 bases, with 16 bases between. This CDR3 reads CASSRQSGTEETQYF. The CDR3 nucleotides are TGCGCCAGCAGCCGGCAGTCGGGAACCGAAGAGACCCAGTACTTC.

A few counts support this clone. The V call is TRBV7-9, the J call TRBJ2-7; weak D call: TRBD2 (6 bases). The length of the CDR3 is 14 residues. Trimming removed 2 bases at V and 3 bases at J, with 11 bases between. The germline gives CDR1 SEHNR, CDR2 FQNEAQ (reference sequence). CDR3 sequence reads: CASSLSSGIYEQYF. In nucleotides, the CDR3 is TGTGCCAGCAGCTTAAGTAGCGGAATCTACGAGCAGTACTTC.

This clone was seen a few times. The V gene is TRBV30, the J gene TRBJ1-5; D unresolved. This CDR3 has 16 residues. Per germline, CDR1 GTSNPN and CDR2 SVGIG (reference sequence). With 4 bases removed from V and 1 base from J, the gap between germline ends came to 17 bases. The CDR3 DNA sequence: TGTGCCTGGATGGCAGCGGAGGCGGGAAGCAATCAGCCCCAGCATTTT. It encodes CAWMAAEAGSNQPQHF.

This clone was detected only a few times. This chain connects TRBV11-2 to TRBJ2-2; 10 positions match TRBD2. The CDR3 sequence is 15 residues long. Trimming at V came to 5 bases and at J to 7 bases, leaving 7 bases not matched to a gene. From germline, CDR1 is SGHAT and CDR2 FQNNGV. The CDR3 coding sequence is TGTGCCAGCAGCCTAACTAGCGGGGTTGTCGGGGAGCTGTTTTTT. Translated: CASSLTSGVVGELFF.

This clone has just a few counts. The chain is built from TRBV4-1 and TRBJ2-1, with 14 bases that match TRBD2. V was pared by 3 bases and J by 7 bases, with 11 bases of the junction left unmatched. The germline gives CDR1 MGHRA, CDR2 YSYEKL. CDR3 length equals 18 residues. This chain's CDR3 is CASSHGWGLAGAGNEQFF. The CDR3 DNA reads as TGCGCCAGCAGCCACGGTTGGGGACTAGCGGGAGCAGGGAATGAGCAGTTCTTC.

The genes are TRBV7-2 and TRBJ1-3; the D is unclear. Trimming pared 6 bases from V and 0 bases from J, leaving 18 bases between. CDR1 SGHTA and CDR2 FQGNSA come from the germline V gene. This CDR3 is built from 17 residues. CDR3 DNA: TGTGCCAGCAGTCTGCCCCCGTTTCGGAGCTCTGGAAACACCATATATTTT. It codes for CASSLPPFRSSGNTIYF.

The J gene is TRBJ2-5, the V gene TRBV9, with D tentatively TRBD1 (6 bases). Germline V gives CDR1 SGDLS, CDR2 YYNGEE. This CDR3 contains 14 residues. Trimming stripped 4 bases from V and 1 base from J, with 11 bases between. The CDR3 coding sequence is TGTGCCAGCAGCTTCCGGACAGCCCAAGAGACCCAGTACTTC. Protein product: CASSFRTAQETQYF.

CDR3 amino acids: CASSFSEELAFF. The CDR3 DNA follows: TGTGCCAGCAGCTTTAGTGAAGAACTAGCTTTCTTT. The rearrangement links TRBV7-2 to TRBJ1-1; D ambiguous. CDR1 and CDR2 (germline): SGHTA, FQGNSA. Trimming took off 3 bases at V and 10 bases at J, with 12 bases between the two ends. CDR3 length: 12 residues.

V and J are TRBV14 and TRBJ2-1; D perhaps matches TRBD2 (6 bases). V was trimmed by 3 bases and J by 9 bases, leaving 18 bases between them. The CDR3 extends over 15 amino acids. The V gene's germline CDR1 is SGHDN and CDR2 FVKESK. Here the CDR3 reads CASSHLGTLETEQFF. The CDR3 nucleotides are TGTGCCAGCAGCCATCTCGGGACTCTCGAAACTGAGCAGTTCTTC.

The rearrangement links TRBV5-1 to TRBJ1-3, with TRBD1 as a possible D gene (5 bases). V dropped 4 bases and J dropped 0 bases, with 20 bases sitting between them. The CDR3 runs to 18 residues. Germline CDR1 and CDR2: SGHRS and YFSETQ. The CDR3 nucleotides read TGCGCCAGCAGCCCCCGCGAGGGGACTGAGAGCTCTGGAAACACCATATATTTT. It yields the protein CASSPREGTESSGNTIYF.

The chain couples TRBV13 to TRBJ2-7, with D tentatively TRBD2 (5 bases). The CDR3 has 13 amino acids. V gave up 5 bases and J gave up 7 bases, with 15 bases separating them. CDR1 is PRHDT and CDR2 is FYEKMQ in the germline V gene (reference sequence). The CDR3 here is CASSPDTRGEQYF. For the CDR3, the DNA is TGTGCCAGCAGCCCAGACACGAGAGGGGAGCAGTACTTC. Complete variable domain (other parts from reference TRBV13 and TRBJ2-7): AAGVIQSPRHLIKEKRETATLKCYPIPRHDTVYWYQQGPGQDPQFLISFYEKMQSDKGSIPDRFSAQQFSDYHSELNMSSLELGDSALYFCASSPDTRGEQYFGPGTRLTVT.